Listed below are T cell receptor beta chains from one sample, sequenced in a study of CD4 T cells in relation to SARS-CoV-2 and coronaviruses. The protocol was immunoSEQ multiplex PCR, while the TCRdb copy is restricted to in-frame clones and leaves out a portion. Among approximately 70,000 clones listed, over 85% were seen once. The source material was naive CD4+ T cells from PBMCs. These receptors originate from a human donor in good health. Both conserved end residues are part of each CDR3. D genes are given only for firm matches. Not all rows give a size; the values are once, few, many and, for expanded clones, a class.

abundance	d_gene	j_gene	v_gene	CDR3nt	CDR3aa
.	.	TRBJ2-5	TRBV5-6	TGTGCCAGCAGCTCCACAGGATCCCAAGAGACCCAGTACTTC	CASSSTGSQETQYF
once	.	TRBJ1-2	TRBV6-5	TGTGCCAGCAGTTACTCCGGGACGTCTAACTATGGCTACACCTTC	CASSYSGTSNYGYTF
few	TRBD1	TRBJ1-6	TRBV5-1	TGCGCCAGCAGCTTGGAACTCACAGGGGGAGATAATTCACCCCTCCACTTT	CASSLELTGGDNSPLHF
.	.	TRBJ1-1	TRBV5-4	TGTGCCAGCAGCTTGGGGGGGCGCGGCGTGAACACTGAAGCTTTCTTT	CASSLGGRGVNTEAFF
.	.	TRBJ1-1	TRBV28	TGTGCCAGCGGTGTTTTGAACACTGAAGCTTTCTTT	CASGVLNTEAFF
.	TRBD1	TRBJ1-1	TRBV28	TGTGCCAGCATGACAGGGGGATTTGTGAACACTGAAGCTTTCTTT	CASMTGGFVNTEAFF
once	TRBD1	TRBJ1-3	TRBV18	TGTGCCAGCTCACCAGGACAGGGGGGGACTGGAAACACCATATATTTT	CASSPGQGGTGNTIYF
few	.	TRBJ2-2	TRBV5-1	TGCGCCAGCAGCTTTATGACCACCGGGGAGCTGTTTTTT	CASSFMTTGELFF
.	TRBD1	TRBJ2-2	TRBV5-1	TGCGCCAGCAGCTTTGACAGGGGACACACCGGGGAGCTGTTTTTT	CASSFDRGHTGELFF
.	TRBD2	TRBJ2-2	TRBV9	TGTGCCAGCAGCACCCGCGGCGGGGGGGCCGGGGAGCTGTTTTTT	CASSTRGGGAGELFF
.	TRBD1	TRBJ2-7	TRBV12-3/TRBV12-4	TGTGCCAGCTCACAGGGGTATCCCTACGAGCAGTACTTC	CASSQGYPYEQYF
.	.	TRBJ1-4	TRBV11-1	TGTGCCAGCAGCCACGCTACTCCCGGGGCTAATGAAAAACTGTTTTTT	CASSHATPGANEKLFF